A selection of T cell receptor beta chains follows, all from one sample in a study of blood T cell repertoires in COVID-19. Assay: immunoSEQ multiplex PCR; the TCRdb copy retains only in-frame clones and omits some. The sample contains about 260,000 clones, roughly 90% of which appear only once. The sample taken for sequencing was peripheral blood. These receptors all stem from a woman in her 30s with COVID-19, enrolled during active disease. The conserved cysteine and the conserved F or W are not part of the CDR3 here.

ATSDFQGADTQY | TRBJ2-3 | TRBV24-1
ASSRTGGKGMETQY | TRBJ2-5 | TRBV18
ASSFLPGQASNQPQH | TRBJ1-5 | TRBV5-1
ASSRPGTDGYT | TRBJ1-2 | TRBV6-5
ASSHGQKYEQY | TRBJ2-7 | TRBV27
ASSGGLAEETQY | TRBJ2-5 | TRBV9
ASSYSEGDTGELF | TRBJ2-2 | TRBV6-5
ASSPLGTVYGYT | TRBJ1-2 | TRBV11-2
SVEDRGSSYEQY | TRBJ2-7 | TRBV29-1
ASSQVEGGYT | TRBJ1-2 | TRBV3-1/TRBV3-2
ASSTGRTSGSYEQY | TRBJ2-7 | TRBV28
ASSLLDRGTDTQY | TRBJ2-3 | TRBV11-2
ASSLTGFTEAF | TRBJ1-1 | TRBV27
ASSYSMAGPYEQY | TRBJ2-7 | TRBV6-2/TRBV6-3
ASSFGIPNTGELF | TRBJ2-2 | TRBV27
ASSLRNRGDEQY | TRBJ2-7 | TRBV27
ASSVPTSGYNEQF | TRBJ2-1 | TRBV2
ASSIHDTGELF | TRBJ2-2 | TRBV28
ASSLRGATNEKLF | TRBJ1-4 | TRBV27
ASSEQGGQETQY | TRBJ2-5 | TRBV7-9
ASSEQWGQIHYEQY | TRBJ2-7 | TRBV2
ASSLPRSGEGPDTQY | TRBJ2-3 | TRBV7-2
ASSILTGLSKNIQY | TRBJ2-4 | TRBV19
ASALGRDTQY | TRBJ2-3 | TRBV4-1
ASRDTRRTTPYEQY | TRBJ2-7 | TRBV6-6
ASSLAGGRTGELF | TRBJ2-2 | TRBV7-8
ACGGVEYSNQPQH | TRBJ1-5 | TRBV30
ASSLRDRGGEQY | TRBJ2-7 | TRBV11-3
ASSQTPGGADQPQH | TRBJ1-5 | TRBV23-1
ASSQKARQGDQPQH | TRBJ1-5 | TRBV4-1
ASSARAGANVLT | TRBJ2-6 | TRBV7-6
AWSQGRADTQY | TRBJ2-3 | TRBV30
ASIEGTNSNQPQH | TRBJ1-5 | TRBV6-5
ASSPEVGVYEQY | TRBJ2-7 | TRBV4-2
ASSIGQMGSEQY | TRBJ2-7 | TRBV19
ASSPGTLWNIQY | TRBJ2-4 | TRBV5-1
ATTAQQGAPHT | TRBJ1-2 | TRBV2
ASSKQAVAYNEQF | TRBJ2-1 | TRBV9
ASSAFGNTEAF | TRBJ1-1 | TRBV6-5
ASSQSSAEETQY | TRBJ2-5 | TRBV7-9
AWSATTNEKLF | TRBJ1-4 | TRBV30
ASSFDWDRSYEQY | TRBJ2-7 | TRBV7-2
ASSLAGQGYTEAF | TRBJ1-1 | TRBV7-2